These T cell receptor beta chains were read from a single sample in a study of shared clonotypes between healthy human individuals. Repertoires were generated with immunoSEQ multiplex PCR, while TCRdb's copy carries only in-frame clones and drops some. The sample records around 620,000 clones, around 95% being singletons. Sequenced sample: naive CD8+ T cells sorted from blood. Receptors were obtained from a woman in her twenties or thirties in good health. Both conserved end residues are part of each CDR3. D genes are given only for firm matches. Size is omitted from some rows. Given values are once, few, many or a class for expanded clones.

j_call clone_size d_call v_call cdr3_nt cdr3_aa
TRBJ2-1 NA NA TRBV5-5 TGTGCCAGCAGCTTGACGGCGCTTCGGGGTATGGACAATGAGCAGTTCTTC CASSLTALRGMDNEQFF
TRBJ2-7 NA TRBD2 TRBV6-1 TGTGCCAGCAGTGAAGGGGCTAGCGGCCCTCCCTACGAGCAGTACTTC CASSEGASGPPYEQYF
TRBJ2-7 NA TRBD2 TRBV5-6 TGTGCCAGCAGCGGTGGACTAGTTGAGTACTTC CASSGGLVEYF
TRBJ2-7 NA NA TRBV19 TGTGCCAGTAGTATGAGTGACAGTACCTACGAGCAGTACTTC CASSMSDSTYEQYF
TRBJ2-7 NA NA TRBV29-1 TGCAGCGTTGAAGACGCGGAAGGAGTCGAGCCCTACGAGCAGTACTTC CSVEDAEGVEPYEQYF
TRBJ1-1 NA NA TRBV27 TGTGCCAGCAGTCCACTCACTCGGACAGCGAACACTGAAGCTTTCTTT CASSPLTRTANTEAFF
TRBJ1-1 NA NA TRBV11-2 TGTGCCAGCAGCTTAGCCCGAAGGGTTGAAGCTTTCTTT CASSLARRVEAFF
TRBJ1-1 NA NA TRBV29-1 TGCAGCGTTATTTTGAACACTGAAGCTTTCTTT CSVILNTEAFF
TRBJ1-2 NA NA TRBV29-1 TGCAGCGCTTGGGAGGGGTATGGCTACACCTTC CSAWEGYGYTF
TRBJ1-1 few TRBD1 TRBV5-6 TGTGCCAGCAGCTCGAACACAGGGGGGGTAGGAGCTTTCTTT CASSSNTGGVGAFF
TRBJ2-5 NA TRBD1 TRBV5-1 TGCGCCAGCAGCCCTATCGGGACAGGCGAAGAGACCCAGTACTTC CASSPIGTGEETQYF
TRBJ1-3 NA NA TRBV7-7 TGTGCCAGCAGCTCCGGGCCCGGCCCGGGAAACACCATATATTTT CASSSGPGPGNTIYF
TRBJ2-7 NA NA TRBV9 TGTGCCAGCAGCGTAGGGGGCCGCTACGAGCAGTACTTC CASSVGGRYEQYF
TRBJ2-7 NA NA TRBV28 TGTGCCAGCAGTGTCAGGGGTGGCGAGCAGTACTTC CASSVRGGEQYF
TRBJ2-7 once TRBD2 TRBV11-2 TGTGCCAGCAGCGTGGAGCGGGACTATGAGCAGTACTTC CASSVERDYEQYF
TRBJ2-1 NA NA TRBV11-3 TGTGCCAGCAGCTCCCGGGACGGAAACAATGAGCAGTTCTTC CASSSRDGNNEQFF
TRBJ1-1 NA NA TRBV28 TGTGCCAGCAGTTTGCAGGGCCCGAGCACTGAAGCTTTCTTT CASSLQGPSTEAFF
TRBJ2-1 NA NA TRBV9 TGTGCCAGCAGCGTAGCTTTTGCGGGATCCTACAATGAGCAGTTCTTC CASSVAFAGSYNEQFF
TRBJ1-1 once NA TRBV9 TGTGCCGGACACAGGGACCCTGAAGCTTTCTTT CAGHRDPEAFF
TRBJ2-5 NA NA TRBV25-1 TGTGCCAGCAGTGATTCAGAGGCCCAAGAGACCCAGTACTTC CASSDSEAQETQYF
TRBJ2-7 NA NA TRBV19 TGTGCCAGTAGTGCTGGTAACAGAGTGTACGAGCAGTACTTC CASSAGNRVYEQYF
TRBJ2-7 NA TRBD1 TRBV27 TGTGCCAGCGCACCGGGACAGTTGTCTTACGAGCAGTACTTC CASAPGQLSYEQYF
TRBJ2-7 NA NA TRBV4-2 TGTGCCAGCAGCCAAGCCGAGAAAAACGAGCAGTACTTC CASSQAEKNEQYF
TRBJ2-7 NA NA TRBV6-1 TGTGCCAGCAGTGAAGCGGGTGGGACCTACTCCTACGAGCAGTACTTC CASSEAGGTYSYEQYF
TRBJ2-3 NA TRBD2 TRBV19 TGTGCCAGTAGCAGCACCGGGACTAGCGCTGATACGCAGTATTTT CASSSTGTSADTQYF
TRBJ2-6 NA NA TRBV19 TGTGCCAGTAGTCCTTTCTCTGGGGCCAACGTCCTGACTTTC CASSPFSGANVLTF
TRBJ1-1 once TRBD1 TRBV5-1 TGCGCCAGCAGCTTAACCACGGACAGGGTTTGGCTTAACACTGAAGCTTTCTTT CASSLTTDRVWLNTEAFF
TRBJ2-7 NA NA TRBV15 TGTGCCACCAGCGGTGGGGGCGCGGTGGAGCAGTACTTC CATSGGGAVEQYF
TRBJ2-1 NA TRBD1 TRBV6-1 TGTGCCAGCAGTGCAATACCCGGGACAGGGGCCCTCGATGAGCAGTTCTTC CASSAIPGTGALDEQFF
TRBJ2-7 NA NA TRBV5-1 TGCGCCAGCAGCCCTTGGGCCGACTACGAGCAGTACTTC CASSPWADYEQYF
TRBJ2-7 NA NA TRBV7-6 TGTGCCAGCAGCTTAGGGGCAGGATCACTCTACGAGCAGTACTTC CASSLGAGSLYEQYF
TRBJ2-7 NA TRBD2 TRBV7-2 TGTGCCAGCAGCTTGTCCAGCGGGAGCGGTTACGAGCAGTACTTC CASSLSSGSGYEQYF
TRBJ2-1 NA TRBD1 TRBV5-6 TGTGCCAGCAGCGGGGACAGTTACAATGAGCAGTTCTTC CASSGDSYNEQFF
TRBJ1-2 NA NA TRBV27 TGTGCCAGCAGTTTACAGGGTCACGCTCCTGGCTACACCTTC CASSLQGHAPGYTF
TRBJ2-2 NA TRBD2 TRBV19 TGTGCCAGTAGTACGGGACTAGCGGGAGAGGGAACCGGGGAGCTGTTTTTT CASSTGLAGEGTGELFF
TRBJ2-7 NA NA TRBV29-1 TGCAGCGTTGAACTAGCGAACTCCTACGAGCAGTACTTC CSVELANSYEQYF
TRBJ2-3 NA NA TRBV7-6 TGTGCCAGCAGCTTTAGCGGACCCACAGATACGCAGTATTTT CASSFSGPTDTQYF
TRBJ1-2 NA NA TRBV4-2 TGTGCCAGCAGCCAGCCCGGACAGCGAAATTATGGCTACACCTTC CASSQPGQRNYGYTF
TRBJ2-7 few NA TRBV5-1 TGCGCCAGCAGCTTGTTGCTCCAGGGGTGGAACAACGAGCAGTACTTC CASSLLLQGWNNEQYF
TRBJ2-7 NA NA TRBV11-2 TGTGCCAGCAGCGCTTACCCGAGTCAACTAGTTCCCTACGAGCAGTACTTC CASSAYPSQLVPYEQYF
TRBJ1-3 NA TRBD1 TRBV28 TGTGCCAGCAGTACCCCGCTTCGACAGGGTTCGGGAAACACCATATATTTT CASSTPLRQGSGNTIYF
TRBJ2-2 NA TRBD1 TRBV5-4 TGTGCCAGCAGCGAGCGACAGGGGAGAGAAACCGGGGAGCTGTTTTTT CASSERQGRETGELFF
TRBJ1-1 NA NA TRBV6-5 TGTGCCAGCGGAACTGGGCGCACCTACACTGAAGCTTTCTTT CASGTGRTYTEAFF
TRBJ2-7 few NA TRBV28 TGTGCCAGCACAGGGTGGGGGTACGAGCAGTACTTC CASTGWGYEQYF
TRBJ2-1 NA NA TRBV2 TGTGCCAGCAGCCGACCGGACAATGAGCAGTTCTTC CASSRPDNEQFF
TRBJ2-1 NA NA TRBV4-1 TGCGCCAGCGGAGGGGGGGAGGGCCACAATGAGCAGTTCTTC CASGGGEGHNEQFF
TRBJ2-1 NA NA TRBV5-6 TGTGCCAGCAGCTTGGCGGCAGGGGAGATCTTC CASSLAAGEIF
TRBJ2-7 NA NA TRBV29-1 TGCAGCGTTGAAGCAGCCTACGAGCAGTACTTC CSVEAAYEQYF
TRBJ2-7 NA NA TRBV5-1 TGCGCCAGCAGCTTGGGGATCAAGGTGCCCGAGCAGTACTTC CASSLGIKVPEQYF
TRBJ1-1 NA NA TRBV28 TGTGCCAGCAGTTGGGGGGGGGAAACTGAAGCTTTCTTT CASSWGGETEAFF
TRBJ2-7 NA NA TRBV7-2 TGTGCCAGCAGCCCCTGGGACTTCTCCTACGAGCAGTACTTC CASSPWDFSYEQYF
TRBJ1-1 NA NA TRBV19 TGTGCCAGTAGTCTCTATTTCACGGGAATGAACACTGAAGCTTTCTTT CASSLYFTGMNTEAFF
TRBJ1-1 once NA TRBV4-1 TGCGCCAGCAGCCAAGGTAACACTGAAGCTTTCTTT CASSQGNTEAFF